This TCR beta chain was captured in a study of T-cell memory formation after mild COVID-19. Study-wide results and limits: What remained unconfirmed was the SARS-CoV-2 specificity of second-wave clones peaking on day 37.

Turning to this clonotype: Its antigen is not identified.

Using its own MiXCR run on the 5' RACE reads, TCRdb lists one record per CDR3 protein. The sample has around 390,000 distinct CDR3 sequences; 15% to 20% are singletons. This CDR3 has 13 amino acids. The germline gives CDR1 SGHTA, CDR2 FQGNSA. Between the trimmed V and J ends, which lost 6 bases and 8 bases, there was a span of 16 bases. The receptor comes from a man aged 18 to 29 who had mild COVID-19 (a few samples of this study predate the infection). Cell type and time point are not known. V and J are TRBV7-2 and TRBJ1-2, with D uncertain. Material: PBMCs or a T cell subset sorted from them (not recorded which). The CDR3 here is CASRIGGIDGYTF. The CDR3 bases are TGTGCCAGCAGAATAGGTGGGATAGACGGCTACACCTTC.